The 5 T cell receptor beta chains below all came from one sample that was sequenced in a study of PD-1 blockade in classical Hodgkin lymphoma (dated by TCRdb to 2018 to 2020). What the time point label conveys for this sample: cycle 1 day 1 (C1D1), immediately before nivolumab initiation. All trial patients had relapsed after autologous stem cell transplantation, with cohorts A, B and C differing in prior brentuximab vedotin exposure. A Miltenyi CD4+ T cell isolation kit was used for magnetic negative selection to purify CD4+ T cells from thawed PBMCs. Libraries came from the immunoSEQ multiplex PCR assay. Imported from immuneACCESS, the table was reduced by TCRdb to in-frame sequences with V and J called. These copies leave out some clones; in studies compared against another copy, an unresolved V gene accounts for under half, and the cause of the remainder is not known. This sample holds 9,500 to 15,000 clones; 65% to 80% were observed only once. Clones ranked in the top ten supply 1.5% to 2% of the sample.

Here the sequenced sample was CD4+ T cells from blood, taken at baseline. All receptors derive from a human donor with classical Hodgkin lymphoma.

The chain has TRBV28 and TRBJ2-3; TRBD1 is a possible D gene (5 bases). This CDR3 spans 16 amino acids. CDR1 and CDR2 from the germline V gene are MDHEN and SYDVKM. CDR3 amino acids: CAASTRQKSPRDTQYF. In nucleotides, the CDR3 is TGTGCAGCTAGTACCAGACAGAAGTCTCCAAGGGATACGCAGTATTTT.

The chain combines TRBV7-6 with TRBJ1-3; no reliable D call. The germline V gene encodes CDR1 SGHVS and CDR2 FNYEAQ. CDR3 size: 15 residues. V dropped 3 bases and J dropped 2 bases, with 11 bases sitting between them. The CDR3 is CASSLSRGPGNTIYF. In DNA, the CDR3 is TGTGCCAGCAGCTTGAGCAGAGGGCCTGGAAACACCATATATTTT.

The chain employs TRBV12-5 and TRBJ2-5; D is possibly TRBD1 or TRBD2 (5 bases each). Trimming shortened V by 5 bases and J by 2 bases, and 12 bases separated the two germline ends. This CDR3 contains 14 residues. CDR1 is LGHNT, CDR2 FRNRAP, per germline. The CDR3 is CASGGVWGQETQYF. CDR3 in DNA: TGTGCTAGTGGTGGGGTCTGGGGGCAAGAGACCCAGTACTTC.

V usage is TRBV5-6 and J usage is TRBJ2-3, with TRBD2 matching 10 bases. Germline trimming cut 3 bases from V and 2 bases from J; bases unmatched to any gene: 6. CDR1 is SGHDT and CDR2 is YYEEEE in the germline V gene. The CDR3 contains 16 residues. CDR3 loop: CASSSSGGAATDTQYF. For the CDR3, the DNA is TGTGCCAGCAGCTCAAGCGGGGGGGCCGCCACAGATACGCAGTATTTT.

The sample holds one count of this clone. V usage is TRBV6-1 and J usage is TRBJ1-5; D unresolved. This CDR3 comprises 18 residues. Trimming took 4 bases from V and 4 from J, leaving 23 bases between them. The germline V gene has CDR1 MNHNS and CDR2 SASEGT. CDR3 nucleotide sequence: TGTGCCAGCAGTGCCGCCTCGGGCGGGGTTTGGGGTAATCAGCCCCAGCATTTT. Its protein product is CASSAASGGVWGNQPQHF.